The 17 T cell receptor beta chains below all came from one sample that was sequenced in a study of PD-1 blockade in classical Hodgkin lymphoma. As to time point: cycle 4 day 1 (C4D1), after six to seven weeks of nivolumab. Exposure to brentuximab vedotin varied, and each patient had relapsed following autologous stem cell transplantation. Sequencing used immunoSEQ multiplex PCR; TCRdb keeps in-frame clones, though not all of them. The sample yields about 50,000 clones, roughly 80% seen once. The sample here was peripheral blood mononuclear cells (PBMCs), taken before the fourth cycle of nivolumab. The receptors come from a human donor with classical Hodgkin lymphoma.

In DNA form, the CDR3 reads TGTGCCAGCAGTTCCCCGGGTAGAGGGACGCTTGAGAAACTGTTTTTT. This encodes CASSSPGRGTLEKLFF. The chain uses TRBV28 and TRBJ1-4; TRBD1 is a possible D gene (5 bases). The germline V gene encodes CDR1 MDHEN and CDR2 SYDVKM. The ends were cut back, 4 bases at V and 11 bases at J, with 23 bases in the middle. CDR3 size: 16 residues.

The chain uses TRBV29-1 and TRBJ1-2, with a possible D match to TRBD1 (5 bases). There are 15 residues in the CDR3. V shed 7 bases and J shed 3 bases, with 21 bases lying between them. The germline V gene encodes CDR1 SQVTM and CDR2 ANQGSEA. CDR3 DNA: TGCAGCGCCCTACGGTGGAAGGGGATGGACTATGGCTACACCTTC. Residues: CSALRWKGMDYGYTF. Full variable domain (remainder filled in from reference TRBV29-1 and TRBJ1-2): SAVISQKPSRDICQRGTSLTIQCQVDSQVTMMFWYRQQPGQSLTLIATANQGSEATYESGFVIDKFPISRPNLTFSTLTVSNMSPEDSSIYLCSALRWKGMDYGYTFGSGTRLTVV.

The CDR3 DNA reads as TGTGCCAGCAGTGAGGGACTAGCGGGAGGCACAGATACGCAGTATTTT. This gives the protein CASSEGLAGGTDTQYF. The chain links TRBV6-1 to TRBJ2-3, with 14 positions matching TRBD2. The V gene end was trimmed by 3 bases and the J gene end by 1 base; junction bases not matched to a gene: 0. This CDR3 contains 16 residues. Germline V gives CDR1 MNHNS, CDR2 SASEGT.

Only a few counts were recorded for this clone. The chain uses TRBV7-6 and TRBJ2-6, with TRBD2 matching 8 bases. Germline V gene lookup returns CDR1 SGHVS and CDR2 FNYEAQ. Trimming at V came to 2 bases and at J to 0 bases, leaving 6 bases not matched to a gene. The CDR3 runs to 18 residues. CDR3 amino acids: CASSLKPGGNSGANVLTF. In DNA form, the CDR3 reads TGTGCCAGCAGCTTAAAGCCGGGGGGGAACTCTGGGGCCAACGTCCTGACTTTC.

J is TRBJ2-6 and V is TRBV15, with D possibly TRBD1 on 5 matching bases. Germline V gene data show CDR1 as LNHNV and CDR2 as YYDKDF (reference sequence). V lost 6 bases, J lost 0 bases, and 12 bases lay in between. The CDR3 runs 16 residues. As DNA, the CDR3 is TGTGCCACCAGTAGGGGCGTAAGCTCTGGGGCCAACGTCCTGACTTTC. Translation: CATSRGVSSGANVLTF.

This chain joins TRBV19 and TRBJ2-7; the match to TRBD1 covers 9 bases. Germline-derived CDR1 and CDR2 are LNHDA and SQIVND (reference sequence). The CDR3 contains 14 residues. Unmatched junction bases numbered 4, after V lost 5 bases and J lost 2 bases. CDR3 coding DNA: TGTGCCAGTAGTGATCGACAGGGGGCCTACGAGCAGTACTTC. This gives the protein CASSDRQGAYEQYF.

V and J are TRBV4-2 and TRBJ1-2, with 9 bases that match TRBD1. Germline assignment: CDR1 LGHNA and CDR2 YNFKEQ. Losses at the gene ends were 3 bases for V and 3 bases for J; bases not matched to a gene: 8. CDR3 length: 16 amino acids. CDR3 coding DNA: TGTGCCAGCAGCCACCCCCTGGGACAGGGACACTATGGCTACACCTTC. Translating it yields CASSHPLGQGHYGYTF.

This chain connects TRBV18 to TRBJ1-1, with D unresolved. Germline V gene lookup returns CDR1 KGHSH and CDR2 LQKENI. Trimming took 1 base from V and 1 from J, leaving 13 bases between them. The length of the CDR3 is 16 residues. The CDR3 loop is CASSPRGLRSNTEAFF. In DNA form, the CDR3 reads TGTGCCAGCTCACCACGGGGTCTAAGGTCGAACACTGAAGCTTTCTTT.

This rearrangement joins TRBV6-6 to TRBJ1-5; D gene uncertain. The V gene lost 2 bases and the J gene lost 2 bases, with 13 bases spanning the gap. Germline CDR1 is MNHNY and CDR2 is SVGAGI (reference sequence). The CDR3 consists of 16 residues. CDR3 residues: CASSYLSVRGNQPQHF. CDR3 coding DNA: TGTGCCAGCAGTTACCTGTCCGTGAGGGGCAATCAGCCCCAGCATTTT.

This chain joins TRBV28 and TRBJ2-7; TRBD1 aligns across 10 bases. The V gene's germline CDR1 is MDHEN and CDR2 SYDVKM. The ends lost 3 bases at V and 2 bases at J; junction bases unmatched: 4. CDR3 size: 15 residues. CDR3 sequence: CASSLWTGGPYEQYF. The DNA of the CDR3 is TGTGCCAGCAGTTTGTGGACAGGGGGTCCCTACGAGCAGTACTTC.

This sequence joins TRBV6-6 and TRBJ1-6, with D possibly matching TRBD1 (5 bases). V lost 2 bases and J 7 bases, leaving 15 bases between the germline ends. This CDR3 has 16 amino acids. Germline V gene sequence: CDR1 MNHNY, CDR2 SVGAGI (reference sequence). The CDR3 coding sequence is TGTGCCAGCAGTTACAATACGGCAGGGCGGAATTCACCCCTCCACTTT. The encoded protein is CASSYNTAGRNSPLHF.

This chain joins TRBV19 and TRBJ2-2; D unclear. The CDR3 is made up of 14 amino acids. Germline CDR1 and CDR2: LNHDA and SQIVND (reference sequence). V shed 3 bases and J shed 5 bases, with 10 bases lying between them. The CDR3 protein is CASSMVLRTGELFF. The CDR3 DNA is TGTGCCAGTAGTATGGTTCTGCGGACCGGGGAGCTGTTTTTT.

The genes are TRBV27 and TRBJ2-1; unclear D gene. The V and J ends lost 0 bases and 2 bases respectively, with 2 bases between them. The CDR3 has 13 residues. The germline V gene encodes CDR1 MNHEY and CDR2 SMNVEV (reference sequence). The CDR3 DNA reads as TGTGCCAGCAGTTTATCGACCTACAATGAGCAGTTCTTC. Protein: CASSLSTYNEQFF.

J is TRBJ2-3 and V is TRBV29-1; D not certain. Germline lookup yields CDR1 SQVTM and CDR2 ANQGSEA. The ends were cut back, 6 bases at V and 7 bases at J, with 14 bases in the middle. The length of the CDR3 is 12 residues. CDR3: CSVEISGNTQYF. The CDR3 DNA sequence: TGCAGCGTAGAAATTAGTGGAAATACGCAGTATTTT.

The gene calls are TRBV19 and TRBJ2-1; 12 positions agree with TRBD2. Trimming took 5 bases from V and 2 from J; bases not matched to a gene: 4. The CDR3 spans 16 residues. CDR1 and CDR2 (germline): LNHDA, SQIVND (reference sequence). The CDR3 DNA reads TGTGCCAGTAGTGTCCGACTAGCGGGGGCCTACAATGAGCAGTTCTTC. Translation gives CASSVRLAGAYNEQFF.

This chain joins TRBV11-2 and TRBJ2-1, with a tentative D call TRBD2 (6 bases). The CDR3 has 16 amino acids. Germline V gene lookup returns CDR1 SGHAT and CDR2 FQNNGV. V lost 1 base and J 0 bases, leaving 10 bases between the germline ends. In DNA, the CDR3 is TGTGCCAGCAGCTTAGGAGGCGGGACCTCCTACAATGAGCAGTTCTTC. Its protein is CASSLGGGTSYNEQFF.

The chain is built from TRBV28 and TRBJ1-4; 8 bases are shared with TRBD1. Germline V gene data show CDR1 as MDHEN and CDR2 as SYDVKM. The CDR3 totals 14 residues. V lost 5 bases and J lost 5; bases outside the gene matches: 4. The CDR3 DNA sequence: TGTGCCAGCAGTCGACAGGGGCCAAATGAAAAACTGTTTTTT. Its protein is CASSRQGPNEKLFF.